The 21 T cell receptor beta chains below all came from one sample that was sequenced in a study of siplizumab effects on memory and regulatory T cells (dated by TCRdb to between 2018 and 2021). The library was prepared using the immunoSEQ multiplex PCR assay. TCRdb re-hosts the immuneACCESS table, in-frame sequences only. Its copies lack some clones; in the studies checked, an unresolved V gene accounts for under half of them, and the cause for the rest is not known. Across this sample there are 100,000 or so clones, with about 91% seen only once. The ten most abundant clones make up 0.15% of the sample. The sample consisted of CD4+ T cells sorted from blood. The source is a human donor in good health.

The V call is TRBV5-6, the J call TRBJ2-6; D unresolved. Germline-derived CDR1 and CDR2 are SGHDT and YYEEEE. Deletions cut 4 bases from V and 2 bases from J, with 7 bases between. There are 14 residues in the CDR3. This CDR3 is CASSHRTGANVLTF. The CDR3 nucleotides read TGTGCCAGCAGCCACCGGACTGGGGCCAACGTCCTGACTTTC.

The chain links TRBV5-6 to TRBJ1-3; D unclear. Trimming stripped 2 bases from V and 4 bases from J, with 7 bases between. Germline-derived CDR1 and CDR2 are SGHDT and YYEEEE. There are 13 residues in the CDR3. CDR3 region: CASSFVSGNTIYF. The CDR3 DNA reads TGTGCCAGCAGCTTTGTATCCGGAAACACCATATATTTT.

The V gene is TRBV28, the J gene TRBJ1-3; 9 bases map to TRBD1. Germline CDR1 is MDHEN and CDR2 is SYDVKM. V dropped 6 bases and J dropped 1; count of bases not matched to a gene: 10. The CDR3 is 17 amino acids. CDR3 sequence reads: CASSLTGGTGSGNTIYF. As DNA, the CDR3 is TGTGCCAGCAGCCTCACGGGGGGGACAGGGTCTGGAAACACCATATATTTT.

This clone was recorded once. This rearrangement joins TRBV5-1 to TRBJ1-4, with 7 bases identical to TRBD1. CDR3 length: 14 amino acids. Trimming took 3 bases from V and 2 from J; bases not matched to a gene: 1. Germline-derived CDR1 and CDR2 are SGHRS and YFSETQ. The CDR3 DNA is TGCGCCAGCAGCTGGACAGGCACTAATGAAAAACTGTTTTTT. Protein sequence: CASSWTGTNEKLFF.

The chain uses TRBV11-2 and TRBJ2-1; 13 bases fit TRBD2. Per germline, CDR1 SGHAT and CDR2 FQNNGV. The CDR3 is 16 residues long. Unmatched junction bases numbered 9, after V lost 5 bases and J lost 8 bases. CDR3 nucleotide sequence: TGTGCCAGCAGCCCGCTGACTAGCGGGGGGTGGGATGAGCAGTTCTTC. Residues: CASSPLTSGGWDEQFF.

The chain has TRBV6-1 and TRBJ2-5; D uncertain. CDR1 is MNHNS, CDR2 SASEGT, per germline. Trimming cost V 6 bases and J 2 bases, with 10 bases left between them. This CDR3 is 13 amino acids long. The CDR3 sequence: CASRGWGQETQYF. The CDR3 DNA reads as TGTGCCAGCAGGGGTTGGGGACAAGAGACCCAGTACTTC.

This clone was seen a single time. The V gene is TRBV20-1, the J gene TRBJ2-1; D is uncertain. Germline V lookup: CDR1 DFQATT, CDR2 SNEGSKA (reference sequence). This CDR3 comprises 10 residues. The CDR3 nucleotides are TGCGCCGCAAGGTTGAATGAGCAGTTCTTC. Protein: CAARLNEQFF.

This clone was counted a single time. The chain has TRBV27 and TRBJ1-4, with 7 bases fitting TRBD1. The germline V gene has CDR1 MNHEY and CDR2 SMNVEV (reference sequence). This CDR3 has 15 amino acids. With 1 base clipped from V and 5 bases from J, the junction kept 4 bases outside the gene matches. This CDR3 is CASSLWGTENEKLFF. CDR3 in DNA: TGTGCCAGCAGTTTATGGGGGACAGAAAATGAAAAACTGTTTTTT.

The chain couples TRBV11-3 to TRBJ2-7; 11 bases map to TRBD1. Per the germline V gene, CDR1 is SGHNT and CDR2 is YENEEA. This CDR3 has 15 residues. Trimming at V came to 5 bases and at J to 5 bases, leaving 8 bases not matched to a gene. CDR3 loop: CASSPGQGAYHEQYF. The CDR3 DNA follows: TGTGCCAGCAGCCCCGGACAGGGGGCTTACCACGAGCAGTACTTC.

The V call is TRBV18, the J call TRBJ1-5; a weak D match, TRBD1 (6 bases). CDR1 is KGHSH and CDR2 is LQKENI in the germline V gene. Trimming stripped 0 bases from V and 7 bases from J, with 13 bases between. The CDR3 is 15 amino acids. CDR3 bases: TGTGCCAGCTCACCACCGGGGGCAGGTATGCAGCCCCAGCATTTT. Its protein product is CASSPPGAGMQPQHF.

V usage is TRBV28 and J usage is TRBJ1-5; possible D gene TRBD1, 5 bases. The CDR3 runs to 15 residues. V dropped 1 base and J dropped 7 bases, with 14 bases sitting between them. Germline V gene lookup returns CDR1 MDHEN and CDR2 SYDVKM. The CDR3 loop is CASSLLPGVGQPQHF. CDR3 sequence (DNA): TGTGCCAGCAGTTTATTACCGGGGGTCGGACAGCCCCAGCATTTT.

The CDR3 protein is CASREEGLGNQPQHF. In nucleotides, the CDR3 is TGTGCCAGCAGAGAGGAAGGTTTGGGCAATCAGCCCCAGCATTTT. The chain recombines TRBV2 with TRBJ1-5, with D uncertain. V gave up 6 bases and J gave up 2 bases, with 14 bases separating them. This CDR3 spans 15 amino acids. Germline loops: CDR1 SNHLY, CDR2 FYNNEI.

The chain is built from TRBV7-3 and TRBJ2-7; D perhaps matches TRBD1 (6 bases). Trimming took 5 bases from V and 0 from J, leaving 11 bases between them. CDR3 length: 14 amino acids. The germline V gene has CDR1 SGHTA and CDR2 FQGTGA. This CDR3 reads CASSPADSSYEQYF. DNA of the CDR3: TGTGCCAGCAGCCCCGCGGACAGCTCCTACGAGCAGTACTTC.

The chain links TRBV30 to TRBJ1-2; D not certain. Germline CDR1 and CDR2: GTSNPN and SVGIG (reference sequence). The V and J ends lost 0 bases and 4 bases respectively, with 6 bases between them. CDR3 length equals 12 residues. The CDR3 loop is CAWSVMVYGYTF. The CDR3 DNA is TGTGCCTGGAGTGTAATGGTCTATGGCTACACCTTC.

This chain uses TRBV6-5 with TRBJ1-3; D call uncertain. From germline, CDR1 is MNHEY and CDR2 SVGAGI. Trimming pared 4 bases from V and 1 base from J, leaving 2 bases between. This CDR3 has 12 amino acids. The CDR3 protein is CASSLSGNTIYF. The CDR3, as DNA: TGTGCCAGCAGTTTATCTGGAAACACCATATATTTT.

This chain links TRBV18 with TRBJ2-2, with TRBD2 identical over 8 bases. Germline V gene data show CDR1 as KGHSH and CDR2 as LQKENI. The ends lost 1 base at V and 7 bases at J; junction bases unmatched: 8. The CDR3 contains 16 residues. This chain's CDR3 is CASSPLGTRIDGELFF. CDR3 in DNA: TGTGCCAGCTCACCACTGGGGACTAGAATCGACGGGGAGCTGTTTTTT. The full variable domain, with the rest looked up from reference TRBV18 and TRBJ2-2, is NAGVMQNPRHLVRRRGQEARLRCSPMKGHSHVYWYRQLPEEGLKFMVYLQKENIIDESGMPKERFSAEFPKEGPSILRIQQVVRGDSAAYFCASSPLGTRIDGELFFGEGSRLTVL.

The chain uses TRBV18 and TRBJ2-2; 8 nucleotides agree with TRBD2. The V gene's germline CDR1 is KGHSH and CDR2 LQKENI. V gave up 3 bases and J gave up 3 bases; unmatched junction bases: 6. This CDR3 has 16 residues. This CDR3 is CASSPGSGGYTGELFF. The CDR3 region has the DNA TGTGCCAGCTCACCGGGAAGCGGGGGTTACACCGGGGAGCTGTTTTTT.

The gene calls are TRBV6-4 and TRBJ1-2, with 12 bases identical to TRBD1. In germline, CDR1 is MRHNA, CDR2 SNTAGT. V trimming: 5 bases; J trimming: 3 bases; junction bases outside the gene matches: 13. This CDR3 has 18 amino acids. CDR3 residues: CASSFPGTGGIEDYGYTF. The CDR3 region has the DNA TGTGCCAGCAGTTTCCCCGGGACAGGGGGCATAGAGGACTATGGCTACACCTTC.

The chain uses TRBV4-1 and TRBJ2-4; D remains ambiguous. Trimming took off 5 bases at V and 0 bases at J, with 8 bases between the two ends. The CDR3 sequence is 14 residues long. The germline gives CDR1 MGHRA, CDR2 YSYEKL. CDR3 loop: CASSTPKAKNIQYF. The CDR3 DNA follows: TGCGCCAGCAGCACCCCTAAAGCCAAAAACATTCAGTACTTC.

This chain uses TRBV18 with TRBJ1-2; 7 nucleotides line up with TRBD1. CDR1 is KGHSH and CDR2 is LQKENI in the germline V gene. With V trimmed by 3 bases and J by 5 bases, 6 bases remained unmatched. The CDR3 is made up of 14 amino acids. The chain's CDR3 is CASSPKGAEYGYTF. The DNA for the CDR3 is TGTGCCAGCTCACCGAAGGGGGCGGAGTATGGCTACACCTTC.

The V gene is TRBV5-1, the J gene TRBJ2-2; possible D gene TRBD2, 8 bases. This CDR3 has 19 amino acids. CDR1 and CDR2 from the germline V gene are SGHRS and YFSETQ. Trimming pared 3 bases from V and 6 bases from J, leaving 27 bases between. CDR3 nucleotides: TGCGCCAGCAGCTACCCGGGACAGCCCAAATTGACTAGCGCCGGGGAGCTGTTTTTT. Translation: CASSYPGQPKLTSAGELFF.